These 8 T cell receptor beta chains were sequenced from one sample in a study of regulatory dendritic cells for organ transplantation. Profiling relied on immunoSEQ multiplex PCR, and the TCRdb table lists in-frame clones only, not all of them. In the table there are 25,000 to 30,000 clones, less than 85% of which are singletons. Sequencing was done on a sample of naive CD8+ T cells from blood. Subset: CD45RA+ naive T cells. The receptor source for this set is a human donor in good health.

This chain connects TRBV5-6 to TRBJ2-3; D is undetermined. Germline V gives CDR1 SGHDT, CDR2 YYEEEE. This CDR3 has 13 residues. V lost 5 bases to trimming and J lost 6 bases, with 13 bases between them. The DNA of the CDR3 is TGTGCCAGCAGTAGCTCTCCGGCCGATACGCAGTATTTT. It yields the protein CASSSSPADTQYF.

This clone was seen a handful of times. This chain connects TRBV9 to TRBJ1-2; D ambiguous. Trimming stripped 0 bases from V and 2 bases from J, with 5 bases between. Germline loops: CDR1 SGDLS, CDR2 YYNGEE. The CDR3 contains 13 residues. CDR3 residues: CASSVARNYGYTF. The CDR3 DNA is TGTGCCAGCAGCGTAGCTAGGAACTATGGCTACACCTTC.

The DNA for the CDR3 is TGTGCCAGTAGTATTTTACTAAAATCCTACAATGAGCAGTTCTTC. Protein sequence: CASSILLKSYNEQFF. The chain is built from TRBV19 and TRBJ2-1; no definite D call. Germline loops: CDR1 LNHDA, CDR2 SQIVND (reference sequence). Between the trimmed V and J ends, which lost 3 bases and 1 base, there was a span of 10 bases. The CDR3 length is 15 residues.

This clone was counted a single time. The chain uses TRBV19 and TRBJ1-1; D gene unclear. V lost 4 bases, J lost 1 base, and 19 bases lay in between. Germline lookup yields CDR1 LNHDA and CDR2 SQIVND (reference sequence). The CDR3 spans 17 residues. As DNA, the CDR3 is TGTGCCAGTAGTAACCGCCGGGTCCACTTACAGAACACTGAAGCTTTCTTT. It encodes CASSNRRVHLQNTEAFF.

The rearrangement links TRBV14 to TRBJ1-4; the match to TRBD1 covers 8 bases. The CDR3 is 16 residues long. After removal of 0 bases from V and 6 bases from J, the junction contained 6 bases not matched to a gene. Germline values: CDR1 SGHDN, CDR2 FVKESK. The CDR3 nucleotides are TGTGCCAGCAGCCAAGAACCCTCAGGGGGCTATGAAAAACTGTTTTTT. As protein: CASSQEPSGGYEKLFF.

Of note for this clone: The same CDR3 is also encoded by other DNA sequences in this sample. This chain joins TRBV9 and TRBJ1-5; D is perhaps TRBD1 (5 bases). Trimming shortened V by 2 bases and J by 0 bases, and 9 bases separated the two germline ends. Germline CDR1 SGDLS, CDR2 YYNGEE. The CDR3 extends over 15 amino acids. In DNA, the CDR3 is TGTGCCAGCAGCGTTGGAGGGGATAGCAATCAGCCCCAGCATTTT. It is translated as CASSVGGDSNQPQHF. The entire variable domain, with the rest obtained from reference TRBV9 and TRBJ1-5, is as follows: DSGVTQTPKHLITATGQRVTLRCSPRSGDLSVYWYQQSLDQGLQFLIQYYNGEERAKGNILERFSAQQFPDLHSELNLSSLELGDSALYFCASSVGGDSNQPQHFGDGTRLSIL.

This clone came up once. The chain uses TRBV19 and TRBJ2-7, with 8 bases fitting TRBD1. This CDR3 region has 16 residues. V was pared by 4 bases and J by 2 bases, with 10 bases of the junction left unmatched. Germline CDR1 reads LNHDA; CDR2 reads SQIVND (reference sequence). The CDR3 DNA is TGTGCCAGTAGTACAATCCGGACAGGGAGACCCTACGAGCAGTACTTC. Amino acids: CASSTIRTGRPYEQYF.

The J gene is TRBJ2-3, the V gene TRBV9, with D possibly matching TRBD2 (6 bases). Germline V gene data show CDR1 as SGDLS and CDR2 as YYNGEE. V was shortened by 0 bases and J by 5 bases, with 13 bases between the two germline ends. The CDR3 covers 15 residues. The CDR3 here is CASSVAGGAGDTQYF. The CDR3 nucleotides are TGTGCCAGCAGCGTAGCAGGAGGGGCGGGAGATACGCAGTATTTT.